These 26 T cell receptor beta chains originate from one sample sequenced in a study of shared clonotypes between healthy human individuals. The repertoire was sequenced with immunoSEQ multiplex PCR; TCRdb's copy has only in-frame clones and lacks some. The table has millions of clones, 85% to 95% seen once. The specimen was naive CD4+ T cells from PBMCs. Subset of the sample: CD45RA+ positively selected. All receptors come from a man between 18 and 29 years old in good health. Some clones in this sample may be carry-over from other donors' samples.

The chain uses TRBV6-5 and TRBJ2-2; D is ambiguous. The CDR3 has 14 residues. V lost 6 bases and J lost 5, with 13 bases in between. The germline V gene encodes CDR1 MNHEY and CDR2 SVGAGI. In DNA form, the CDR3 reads TGTGCCAGCAGAGCCCATGGAGATACCGGGGAGCTGTTTTTT. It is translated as CASRAHGDTGELFF.

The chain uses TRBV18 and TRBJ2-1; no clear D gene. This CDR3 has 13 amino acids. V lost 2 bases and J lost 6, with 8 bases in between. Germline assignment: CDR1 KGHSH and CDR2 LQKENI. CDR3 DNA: TGTGCCAGCTCACCAATTGCCTCCAATGAGCAGTTCTTC. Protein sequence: CASSPIASNEQFF.

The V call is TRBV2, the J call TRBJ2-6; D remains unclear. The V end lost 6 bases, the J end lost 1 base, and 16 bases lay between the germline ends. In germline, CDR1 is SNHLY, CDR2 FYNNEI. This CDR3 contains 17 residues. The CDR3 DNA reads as TGTGCCAGCAGGGAATACCGGTATCAGTCTGGGGCCAACGTCCTGACTTTC. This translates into CASREYRYQSGANVLTF. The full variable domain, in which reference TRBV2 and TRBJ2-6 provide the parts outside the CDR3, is EPEVTQTPSHQVTQMGQEVILRCVPISNHLYFYWYRQILGQKVEFLVSFYNNEISEKSEIFDDQFSVERPDGSNFTLKIRSTKLEDSAMYFCASREYRYQSGANVLTFGAGSRLTVL.

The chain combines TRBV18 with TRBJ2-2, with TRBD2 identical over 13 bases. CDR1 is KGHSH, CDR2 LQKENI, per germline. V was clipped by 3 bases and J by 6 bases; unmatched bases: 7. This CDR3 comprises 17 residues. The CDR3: CASSPRTSGSGSGELFF. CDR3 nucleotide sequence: TGTGCCAGCTCACCGCGGACTAGCGGGAGTGGCTCCGGGGAGCTGTTTTTT.

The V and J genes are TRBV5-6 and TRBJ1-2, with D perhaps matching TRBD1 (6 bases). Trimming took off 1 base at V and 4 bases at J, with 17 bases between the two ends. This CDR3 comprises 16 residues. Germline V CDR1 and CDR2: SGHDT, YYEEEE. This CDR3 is CASSLIRGSGGYGYTF. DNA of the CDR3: TGTGCCAGCAGCTTGATCAGGGGAAGTGGTGGCTATGGCTACACCTTC.

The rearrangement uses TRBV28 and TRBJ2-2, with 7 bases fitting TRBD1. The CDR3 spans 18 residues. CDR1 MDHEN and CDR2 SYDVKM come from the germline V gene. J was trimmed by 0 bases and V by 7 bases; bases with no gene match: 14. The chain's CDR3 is CASTAPGQRPTNTGELFF. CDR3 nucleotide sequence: TGTGCCAGCACCGCACCGGGACAGAGACCCACGAACACCGGGGAGCTGTTTTTT.

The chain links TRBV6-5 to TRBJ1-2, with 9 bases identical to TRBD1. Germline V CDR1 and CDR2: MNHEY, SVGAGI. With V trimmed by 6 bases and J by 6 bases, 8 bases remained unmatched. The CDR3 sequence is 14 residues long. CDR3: CASRKGQGRDGYTF. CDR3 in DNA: TGTGCCAGCAGGAAGGGACAGGGACGAGATGGCTACACCTTC.

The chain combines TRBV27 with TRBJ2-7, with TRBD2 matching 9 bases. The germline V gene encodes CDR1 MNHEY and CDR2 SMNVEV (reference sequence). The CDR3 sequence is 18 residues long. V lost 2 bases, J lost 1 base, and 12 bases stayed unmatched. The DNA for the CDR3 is TGTGCCAGCAGTTTAAGGGGGATCGCGGGAGGGCCGTCCTACGAGCAGTACTTC. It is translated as CASSLRGIAGGPSYEQYF.

DNA for the CDR3: TGTGCCAGCAGCTGGGGGATAGCGGGAGGGACATGGGAGCAGTTCTTC. It specifies CASSWGIAGGTWEQFF. This sequence joins TRBV5-4 and TRBJ2-1, with 11 bases lining up with TRBD2. Germline values: CDR1 SGHNT, CDR2 YYREEE (reference sequence). The CDR3 contains 16 residues. The V and J ends lost 3 bases and 10 bases, in that order; junction bases with no gene match: 12.

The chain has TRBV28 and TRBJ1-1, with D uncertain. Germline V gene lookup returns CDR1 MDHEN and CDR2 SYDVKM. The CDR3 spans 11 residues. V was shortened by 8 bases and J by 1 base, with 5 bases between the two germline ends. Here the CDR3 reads CASRPNTEAFF. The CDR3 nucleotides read TGTGCCAGCCGGCCGAACACTGAAGCTTTCTTT.

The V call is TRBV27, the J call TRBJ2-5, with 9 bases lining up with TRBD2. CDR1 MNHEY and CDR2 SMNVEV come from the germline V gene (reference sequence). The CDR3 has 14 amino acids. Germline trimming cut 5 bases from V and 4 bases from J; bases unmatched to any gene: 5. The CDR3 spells CASSRGLASETQYF. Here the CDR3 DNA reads TGTGCCAGCAGTAGGGGACTAGCATCAGAGACCCAGTACTTC.

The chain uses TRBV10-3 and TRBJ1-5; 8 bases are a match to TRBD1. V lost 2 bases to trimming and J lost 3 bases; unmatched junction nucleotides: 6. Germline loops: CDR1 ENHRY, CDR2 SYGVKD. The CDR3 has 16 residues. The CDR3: CAISERPRGLNQPQHF. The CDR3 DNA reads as TGTGCCATCAGTGAGAGACCCAGGGGGCTCAATCAGCCCCAGCATTTT.

The CDR3 nucleotides read TGCGCCAGCAGCTTCCGGACTCTGGATACGCAGTATTTT. It codes for CASSFRTLDTQYF. The V and J genes are TRBV5-1 and TRBJ2-3; tentatively, D is TRBD2 (5 bases). The germline V gene has CDR1 SGHRS and CDR2 YFSETQ. Trimming shortened V by 2 bases and J by 6 bases, and 10 bases separated the two germline ends. CDR3 length equals 13 residues.

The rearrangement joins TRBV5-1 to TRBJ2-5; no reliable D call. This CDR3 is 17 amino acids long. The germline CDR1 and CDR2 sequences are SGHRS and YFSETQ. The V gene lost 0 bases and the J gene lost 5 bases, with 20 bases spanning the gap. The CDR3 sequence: CASSLAVGFGGRETQYF. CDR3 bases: TGCGCCAGCAGCTTGGCCGTGGGGTTTGGCGGCCGGGAGACCCAGTACTTC.

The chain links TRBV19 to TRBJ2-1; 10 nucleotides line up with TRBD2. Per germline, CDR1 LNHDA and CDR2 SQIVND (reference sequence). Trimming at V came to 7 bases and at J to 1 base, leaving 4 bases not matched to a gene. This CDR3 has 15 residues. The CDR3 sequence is CASTKREGSYNEQFF. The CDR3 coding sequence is TGTGCCAGTACCAAGCGGGAGGGGTCCTACAATGAGCAGTTCTTC. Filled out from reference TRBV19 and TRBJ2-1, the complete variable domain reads DGGITQSPKYLFRKEGQNVTLSCEQNLNHDAMYWYRQDPGQGLRLIYYSQIVNDFQKGDIAEGYSVSREKKESFPLTVTSAQKNPTAFYLCASTKREGSYNEQFFGPGTRLTVL.

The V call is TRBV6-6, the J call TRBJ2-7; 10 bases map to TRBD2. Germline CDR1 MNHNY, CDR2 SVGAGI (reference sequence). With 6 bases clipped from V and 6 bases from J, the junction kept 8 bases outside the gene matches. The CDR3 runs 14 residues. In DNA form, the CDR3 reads TGTGCCAGCAGGAACCAGCGGGAGGGCCGCGAGCAGTACTTC. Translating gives CASRNQREGREQYF.

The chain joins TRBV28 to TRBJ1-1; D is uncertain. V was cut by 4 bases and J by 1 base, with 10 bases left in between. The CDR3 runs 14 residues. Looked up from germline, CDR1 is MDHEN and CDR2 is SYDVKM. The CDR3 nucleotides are TGTGCCAGCAGTTCCGGGCCACCGAACACTGAAGCTTTCTTT. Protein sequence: CASSSGPPNTEAFF.

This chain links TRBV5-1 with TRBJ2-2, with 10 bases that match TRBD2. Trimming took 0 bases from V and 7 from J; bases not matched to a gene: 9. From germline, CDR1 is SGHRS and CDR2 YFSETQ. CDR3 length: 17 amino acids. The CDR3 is CASSLAFSGRAIGELFF. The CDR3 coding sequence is TGCGCCAGCAGCTTGGCCTTCAGCGGGAGGGCCATCGGGGAGCTGTTTTTT.

CDR3 coding DNA: TGTGCCAGCAGTTTACCCCGTTCGGGTGTTGAGCAGTTCTTC. This encodes CASSLPRSGVEQFF. The V gene is TRBV28, the J gene TRBJ2-1, with D uncertain. Deletions cut 2 bases from V and 9 bases from J, with 14 bases between. CDR1 is MDHEN, CDR2 SYDVKM, per germline. This CDR3 spans 14 amino acids.

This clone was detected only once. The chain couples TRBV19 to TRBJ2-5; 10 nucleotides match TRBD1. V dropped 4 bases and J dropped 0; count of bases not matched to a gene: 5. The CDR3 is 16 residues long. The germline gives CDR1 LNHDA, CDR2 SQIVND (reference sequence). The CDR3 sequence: CASSKRDRGNQETQYF. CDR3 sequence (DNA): TGTGCCAGTAGTAAACGGGACAGGGGAAACCAAGAGACCCAGTACTTC.

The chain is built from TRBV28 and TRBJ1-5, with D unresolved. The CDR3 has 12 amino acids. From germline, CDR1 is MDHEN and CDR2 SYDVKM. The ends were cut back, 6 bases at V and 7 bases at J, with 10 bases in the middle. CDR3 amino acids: CASSEGGQPQHF. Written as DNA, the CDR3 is TGTGCCAGCAGCGAGGGTGGGCAGCCCCAGCATTTT.

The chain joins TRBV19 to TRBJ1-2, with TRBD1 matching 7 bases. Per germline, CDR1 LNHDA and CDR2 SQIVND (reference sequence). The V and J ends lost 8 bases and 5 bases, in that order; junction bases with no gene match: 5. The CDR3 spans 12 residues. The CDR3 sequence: CASEDRTYGYTF. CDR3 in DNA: TGTGCCAGTGAGGACAGGACGTATGGCTACACCTTC.

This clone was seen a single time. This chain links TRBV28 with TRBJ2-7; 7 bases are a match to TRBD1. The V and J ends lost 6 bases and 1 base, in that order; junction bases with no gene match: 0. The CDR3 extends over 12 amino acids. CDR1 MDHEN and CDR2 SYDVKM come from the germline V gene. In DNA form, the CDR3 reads TGTGCCAGCAGGGGACAGTCCTACGAGCAGTACTTC. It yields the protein CASRGQSYEQYF.

The CDR3: CATSRTGDRVPDTQYF. The CDR3 region has the DNA TGTGCCACCAGCAGAACTGGGGACAGGGTCCCCGATACGCAGTATTTT. This chain uses TRBV15 with TRBJ2-3; 9 positions agree with TRBD1. The CDR3 spans 16 residues. V was clipped by 2 bases and J by 6 bases; unmatched bases: 9. Looked up from germline, CDR1 is LNHNV and CDR2 is YYDKDF (reference sequence).

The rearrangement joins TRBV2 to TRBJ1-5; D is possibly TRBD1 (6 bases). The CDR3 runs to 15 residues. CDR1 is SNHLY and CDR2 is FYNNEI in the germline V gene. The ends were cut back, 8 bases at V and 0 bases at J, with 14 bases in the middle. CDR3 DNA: TGTGCCAGCGATTCGGGACATGGTAGCAATCAGCCCCAGCATTTT. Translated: CASDSGHGSNQPQHF.

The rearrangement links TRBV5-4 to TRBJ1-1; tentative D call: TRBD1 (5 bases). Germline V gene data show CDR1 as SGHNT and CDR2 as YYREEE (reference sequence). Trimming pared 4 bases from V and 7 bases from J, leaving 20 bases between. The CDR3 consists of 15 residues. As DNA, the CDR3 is TGTGCCAGCAGCCGTAAAGTTATCACGGGGGGTGAAGCTTTCTTT. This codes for CASSRKVITGGEAFF.